This T cell receptor (beta chain) was documented in a study of T cells after posttransplantation cyclophosphamide. Study conclusions and caveats: Tissue-infiltrating T cells from skin or gut overlapped little with blood T cells. Later post-transplant blood repertoires were often dominated by donor CD8+ memory clones. Recipient CMV seropositivity and CMV reactivation strongly tracked TRB clonality.

The assay was immunoSEQ multiplex PCR, and TCRdb's table has in-frame clones only and misses some. Listed here are tens of thousands of clones without any singletons, the top ten holding 2.5%. On the day of bone marrow donation, the related graft donor provided peripheral blood. This clone was seen many times. Its antigen is not identified. This receptor was identified in a man in his forties or fifties in good health, CMV-negative, and a related stem cell transplant donor. Source material: PBMCs.

For the CDR3, the DNA is TGTGCCAGCACCCAACAAGAGACCCAGTACTTC. Its protein product is CASTQQETQYF. The rearrangement links TRBV5-4 to TRBJ2-5; unclear D gene. The CDR3 consists of 11 residues. CDR1 is SGHNT, CDR2 YYREEE, per germline (reference sequence). With 6 bases removed from V and 2 bases from J, the gap between germline ends came to 5 bases.